Below, one TCR beta chain is given with its context. TCR beta CDR3 region amplification was performed from RNA transcripts. The TCR CDR3 first-round RT-PCR relied on the HTBI primer set. TCRdb recomputed calls from the multiplex PCR reads with MiXCR, one row per CDR3 protein. The table includes approximately 610,000 distinct CDR3 sequences, approximately 15% detected once. The sample comes from a study of T cells in Graves' hyperthyroidism and ophthalmopathy. CDR1 and CDR2 from the germline V gene are DFQATT and SNEGSKA (reference sequence). The CDR3 runs to 11 residues. V lost 6 bases to trimming and J lost 6 bases; unmatched junction nucleotides: 3. PBMCs were sourced from less than 12 ml fresh peripheral blood.

This chain joins TRBV20-1 and TRBJ2-7; TRBD1 matches 9 bases. The clonotype originates from a woman in her 40s with Graves' ophthalmopathy. The specimen was blood. The CDR3 coding sequence is TGCAGTGCGGGGACAGGGCGCGAGCAGTACTTC. The encoded protein is CSAGTGREQYF.